This TCR beta chain was obtained from a study of T cells of healthy individuals. In its sample, this clonotype was seen many times. TCRdb recomputed calls from the 5' RACE reads with MiXCR, one row per CDR3 protein. The repertoire consists of about 53,000 distinct CDR3 sequences, with about 15% occurring once and the leading ten covering about 16%. CDR3 length equals 15 residues. V lost 2 bases, J lost 5 bases, and 17 bases lay in between. Germline CDR1 reads SGHNT; CDR2 reads YYREEE (reference sequence). The TCR sequence derives from a human donor in good health. This chain uses TRBV5-4 with TRBJ2-7; D unresolved. The CDR3 is CASSFPGEGIHEQYF. CDR3 coding DNA: TGTGCCAGCAGCTTCCCGGGCGAAGGTATCCACGAGCAGTACTTC. Drawing the rest from reference TRBV5-4 and TRBJ2-7, the complete variable domain is ETGVTQSPTHLIKTRGQQVTLRCSSQSGHNTVSWYQQALGQGPQFIFQYYREEENGRGNFPPRFSGLQFPNYSSELNVNALELDDSALYLCASSFPGEGIHEQYFGPGTRLTVT.